This entry lists 24 T cell receptor beta chains sequenced from one sample in a study of T cell changes during pregnancy in multiple sclerosis. Profiling relied on immunoSEQ multiplex PCR, and the TCRdb table lists in-frame clones only, not all of them. The top ten clones hold more than 2.5% of a sample with tens of thousands of clones, 92% of them seen once. The sample was peripheral blood, taken in the second trimester of pregnancy. Receptors originate from a female donor in good health, enrolled as a control in a pregnancy study.

This clone was counted between two and nine times. The CDR3 protein is CASSFPRAGSNYGYTF. The CDR3 nucleotides are TGTGCCAGCAGTTTCCCCAGGGCAGGATCTAACTATGGCTACACCTTC. The V call is TRBV28, the J call TRBJ1-2; tentative D call: TRBD1 (5 bases). Germline CDR1 MDHEN, CDR2 SYDVKM. The CDR3 is 16 residues long. The V end was cut by 3 bases, the J end by 0 bases, with 14 bases between.

The CDR3 sequence: CASSLGQGASNEQFF. CDR3 nucleotide sequence: TGCGCCAGCAGCTTGGGACAGGGGGCTAGTAATGAGCAGTTCTTC. The chain uses TRBV5-1 and TRBJ2-1; 10 bases fit TRBD1. From germline, CDR1 is SGHRS and CDR2 YFSETQ. V gave up 0 bases and J gave up 7 bases; unmatched junction bases: 4. This CDR3 has 15 residues.

The V call is TRBV20-1, the J call TRBJ2-7; D may be TRBD1 (6 bases). The V end lost 7 bases, the J end lost 3 bases, and 10 bases lay between the germline ends. This CDR3 contains 11 residues. Germline CDR1 reads DFQATT; CDR2 reads SNEGSKA (reference sequence). The chain's CDR3 is CSVLQGYEQYF. CDR3 in DNA: TGCAGTGTGCTACAGGGCTACGAGCAGTACTTC.

The chain has TRBV7-2 and TRBJ1-2; TRBD1 is a possible D gene (5 bases). V dropped 3 bases and J dropped 8 bases, with 16 bases sitting between them. CDR1 SGHTA and CDR2 FQGNSA come from the germline V gene. There are 14 residues in the CDR3. The CDR3 loop is CASSFQGGTRGYTF. The CDR3 DNA reads as TGTGCCAGCAGCTTTCAGGGAGGAACACGGGGCTACACCTTC.

V is TRBV5-1 and J is TRBJ2-2, with D tentatively TRBD2 (6 bases). V lost 0 bases, J lost 5 bases, and 11 bases lay in between. Germline CDR1 is SGHRS and CDR2 is YFSETQ. CDR3 size: 15 residues. The CDR3 here is CASSLVAGSTGELFF. For the CDR3, the DNA is TGCGCCAGCAGCTTGGTGGCGGGATCGACCGGGGAGCTGTTTTTT.

The J gene is TRBJ2-3, the V gene TRBV29-1; 7 bases are shared with TRBD1. CDR1 is SQVTM and CDR2 is ANQGSEA in the germline V gene. Unmatched junction bases numbered 16, after V lost 3 bases and J lost 4 bases. The CDR3 consists of 17 residues. This chain's CDR3 is CSVETPGGQGGSDTQYF. The CDR3 DNA is TGCAGCGTTGAGACCCCAGGGGGTCAGGGTGGTTCAGATACGCAGTATTTT.

The CDR3 region has the DNA TGCAGCGTTGAAGATTGGCGGACAGGGAATAACTATGGCTACACCTTC. It specifies CSVEDWRTGNNYGYTF. The rearrangement links TRBV29-1 to TRBJ1-2; 8 bases line up with TRBD1. Trimming took 0 bases from V and 1 from J; bases not matched to a gene: 7. Germline values: CDR1 SQVTM, CDR2 ANQGSEA. The CDR3 sequence is 16 residues long. Based on the CDR3 plus reference TRBV29-1 and TRBJ1-2, the full variable domain is SAVISQKPSRDICQRGTSLTIQCQVDSQVTMMFWYRQQPGQSLTLIATANQGSEATYESGFVIDKFPISRPNLTFSTLTVSNMSPEDSSIYLCSVEDWRTGNNYGYTFGSGTRLTVV.

In its sample, this clone was seen a few times. This sequence joins TRBV29-1 and TRBJ2-1, with 8 positions matching TRBD1. The CDR3 length is 14 residues. Germline CDR1 SQVTM, CDR2 ANQGSEA. The V gene end was trimmed by 6 bases and the J gene end by 2 bases; junction bases not matched to a gene: 6. Written as DNA, the CDR3 is TGCAGCGTCCTACAGGGGGACACCTACAATGAGCAGTTCTTC. Protein product: CSVLQGDTYNEQFF.

The gene calls are TRBV5-6 and TRBJ1-2; the match to TRBD1 covers 7 bases. V was clipped by 5 bases and J by 5 bases; unmatched bases: 12. Germline values: CDR1 SGHDT, CDR2 YYEEEE. The CDR3 extends over 15 amino acids. The CDR3 reads CASSRITGDVYGYTF. CDR3 nucleotide sequence: TGTGCCAGCAGTCGTATCACAGGGGACGTTTATGGCTACACCTTC.

The rearrangement joins TRBV7-2 to TRBJ2-1; D gene uncertain. Trimming cost V 1 base and J 0 bases, with 7 bases left between them. CDR1 SGHTA and CDR2 FQGNSA come from the germline V gene. The CDR3 spans 15 residues. The CDR3 region is CASSLDSSSYNEQFF. CDR3 sequence (DNA): TGTGCCAGCAGCTTAGACAGTAGCTCCTACAATGAGCAGTTCTTC.

The genes are TRBV7-2 and TRBJ2-5, with D hard to call. The CDR3 covers 11 residues. The V end lost 5 bases, the J end lost 5 bases, and 6 bases lay between the germline ends. Germline CDR1 and CDR2: SGHTA and FQGNSA. CDR3 in DNA: TGTGCCAGCAGCGCCCGGGAGACCCAGTACTTC. Translating it yields CASSARETQYF.

The rearrangement links TRBV5-4 to TRBJ2-7; 7 positions match TRBD2. With V trimmed by 0 bases and J by 3 bases, 9 bases remained unmatched. In germline, CDR1 is SGHNT, CDR2 YYREEE (reference sequence). CDR3 length equals 16 residues. This CDR3 reads CASSLAGGSLGYEQYF. In nucleotides, the CDR3 is TGTGCCAGCAGCTTGGCGGGGGGTAGTTTGGGCTACGAGCAGTACTTC.

CDR3 sequence (DNA): TGTGCCAGCAGGAAACTAGCGGGGGGGCCTTCAGGATACGAGCAGTACTTC. It encodes CASRKLAGGPSGYEQYF. This rearrangement joins TRBV7-2 to TRBJ2-7, with TRBD2 identical over 13 bases. The CDR3 has 17 residues. CDR1 is SGHTA and CDR2 is FQGNSA in the germline V gene. V was clipped by 6 bases and J by 4 bases; unmatched bases: 12.

This clone has just a few counts. The chain is built from TRBV2 and TRBJ1-4, with a tentative D call TRBD1 (5 bases). The germline V gene has CDR1 SNHLY and CDR2 FYNNEI. The CDR3 covers 13 residues. Trimming cost V 11 bases and J 10 bases, with 20 bases left between them. This CDR3 is CAGAPGEQGKLFF. The CDR3 DNA reads as TGTGCCGGGGCCCCGGGCGAGCAAGGAAAACTGTTTTTT.

The V call is TRBV6-5, the J call TRBJ2-3; possible D gene TRBD1, 5 bases. V lost 4 bases and J 8 bases, leaving 10 bases between the germline ends. In germline, CDR1 is MNHEY, CDR2 SVGAGI. The CDR3 length is 12 residues. CDR3 residues: CASSSPGATQYF. In DNA form, the CDR3 reads TGTGCCAGCAGTTCCCCTGGGGCTACGCAGTATTTT.

The chain joins TRBV29-1 to TRBJ2-7; 12 positions match TRBD1. The germline V gene encodes CDR1 SQVTM and CDR2 ANQGSEA. Losses at the gene ends were 7 bases for V and 3 bases for J; bases not matched to a gene: 16. The CDR3 is made up of 17 amino acids. Written as DNA, the CDR3 is TGCAGCGCCTCCGGGACAGGGGGCCAACTGGCGGACTACGAGCAGTACTTC. Residues: CSASGTGGQLADYEQYF.

This clone showed up just a few times. The gene calls are TRBV9 and TRBJ1-1, with 8 bases aligning to TRBD1. The CDR3 length is 13 residues. Germline V gives CDR1 SGDLS, CDR2 YYNGEE. V was pared by 3 bases and J by 5 bases, with 3 bases of the junction left unmatched. The CDR3 is CASSDTGGTEAFF. The CDR3 DNA sequence: TGTGCCAGCAGCGATACAGGGGGAACTGAAGCTTTCTTT.

This clone showed up just once. The J gene is TRBJ1-2, the V gene TRBV6-1; TRBD1 aligns across 9 bases. From germline, CDR1 is MNHNS and CDR2 SASEGT. CDR3 length equals 16 residues. The J segment lost 3 bases and the V segment lost 4 bases, leaving 9 bases of the junction unmatched. The CDR3 sequence is CASSVRSGQGDYGYTF. The CDR3 nucleotides are TGTGCCAGCAGTGTCCGCTCGGGACAGGGCGACTATGGCTACACCTTC.

The chain combines TRBV18 with TRBJ2-1; 11 bases line up with TRBD1. Per the germline V gene, CDR1 is KGHSH and CDR2 is LQKENI. The CDR3 covers 14 residues. Germline trimming cut 3 bases from V and 7 bases from J; bases unmatched to any gene: 2. CDR3 region: CASSPGTGGNEQFF. The CDR3 coding sequence is TGTGCCAGCTCACCTGGGACAGGGGGTAATGAGCAGTTCTTC.

The CDR3 sequence: CASRTGGGGYTF. DNA of the CDR3: TGTGCCAGCAGAACAGGGGGAGGGGGCTACACCTTC. The V call is TRBV6-1, the J call TRBJ1-2; 8 bases align to TRBD1. V gave up 6 bases and J gave up 8 bases; unmatched junction bases: 5. The germline CDR1 and CDR2 sequences are MNHNS and SASEGT. The CDR3 sequence is 12 residues long.

The chain couples TRBV28 to TRBJ2-7; D may be TRBD1 (6 bases). The V gene's germline CDR1 is MDHEN and CDR2 SYDVKM. Deletions cut 3 bases from V and 2 bases from J, with 11 bases between. This CDR3 is built from 14 residues. Here the CDR3 reads CASSLIPGAYEQYF. CDR3 sequence (DNA): TGTGCCAGCAGTTTGATTCCAGGGGCCTACGAGCAGTACTTC. Drawing the rest from reference TRBV28 and TRBJ2-7, the complete variable domain is DVKVTQSSRYLVKRTGEKVFLECVQDMDHENMFWYRQDPGLGLRLIYFSYDVKMKEKGDIPEGYSVSREKKERFSLILESASTNQTSMYLCASSLIPGAYEQYFGPGTRLTVT.

The V gene is TRBV6-5, the J gene TRBJ1-2, with 7 nucleotides matching TRBD1. Germline V gene lookup returns CDR1 MNHEY and CDR2 SVGAGI. After removal of 5 bases from V and 4 bases from J, the junction contained 7 bases not matched to a gene. The CDR3 is 14 amino acids. CDR3 bases: TGTGCCAGCAGTATCCGACAGGGAGTCTATGGCTACACCTTC. This translates into CASSIRQGVYGYTF.

The rearrangement uses TRBV7-8 and TRBJ2-5, with TRBD2 identical over 10 bases. Per the germline V gene, CDR1 is SGHVS and CDR2 is FQNEAQ. With V trimmed by 1 base and J by 0 bases, 14 bases remained unmatched. The CDR3 has 20 amino acids. The CDR3 here is CASSLGFLASGSGNQETQYF. The CDR3 nucleotides read TGTGCCAGCAGCTTAGGGTTTTTGGCTAGCGGGAGTGGAAACCAAGAGACCCAGTACTTC.

The gene calls are TRBV15 and TRBJ2-1; TRBD2 is a possible D gene (5 bases). V was shortened by 5 bases and J by 7 bases, with 18 bases between the two germline ends. The CDR3 is 15 residues long. CDR1 LNHNV and CDR2 YYDKDF come from the germline V gene (reference sequence). Here the CDR3 reads CATSPRTDFFNEQFF. As DNA, the CDR3 is TGTGCCACCAGCCCCCGGACTGATTTCTTTAATGAGCAGTTCTTC.